This is a list of T cell receptor beta chains from one sample in a study of blood T cell repertoires in COVID-19. Produced via immunoSEQ multiplex PCR; TCRdb's table is partial and in-frame only. The sample yields 77,000 or so clones, about 90% seen once. What was sequenced was peripheral blood. The receptors originated from a man aged 50 to 59 with active COVID-19. Both conserved end residues are part of each CDR3. The order of the fields is V gene, J gene, CDR3 length, CDR3 protein.

v_call: TRBV23-1
j_call: TRBJ2-1
cdr3_length: 18
cdr3_aa: CASSQWPPLAASYNEQFF

v_call: TRBV4-1
j_call: TRBJ2-1
cdr3_length: 16
cdr3_aa: CASSQPGGRSYNEQFF

v_call: TRBV6-1
j_call: TRBJ2-5
cdr3_length: 19
cdr3_aa: CASSAGWLEYWAGQETQYF

v_call: TRBV19
j_call: TRBJ2-7
cdr3_length: 15
cdr3_aa: CASSRELGFFYEQYF

v_call: TRBV7-3
j_call: TRBJ2-6
cdr3_length: 17
cdr3_aa: CASSPGTGRSGANVLTF

v_call: TRBV5-8
j_call: TRBJ2-1
cdr3_length: 13
cdr3_aa: CASRLAGVGEQFF

v_call: TRBV7-2
j_call: TRBJ2-1
cdr3_length: 16
cdr3_aa: CASSWTSGGNYNEQFF

v_call: TRBV19
j_call: TRBJ1-2
cdr3_length: 18
cdr3_aa: CASSIRRRWDRGYVGYTF

v_call: TRBV5-4
j_call: TRBJ2-4
cdr3_length: 14
cdr3_aa: CASSYGTDSRREYF

v_call: TRBV6-1
j_call: TRBJ1-5
cdr3_length: 13
cdr3_aa: CASSESGNQPQHF